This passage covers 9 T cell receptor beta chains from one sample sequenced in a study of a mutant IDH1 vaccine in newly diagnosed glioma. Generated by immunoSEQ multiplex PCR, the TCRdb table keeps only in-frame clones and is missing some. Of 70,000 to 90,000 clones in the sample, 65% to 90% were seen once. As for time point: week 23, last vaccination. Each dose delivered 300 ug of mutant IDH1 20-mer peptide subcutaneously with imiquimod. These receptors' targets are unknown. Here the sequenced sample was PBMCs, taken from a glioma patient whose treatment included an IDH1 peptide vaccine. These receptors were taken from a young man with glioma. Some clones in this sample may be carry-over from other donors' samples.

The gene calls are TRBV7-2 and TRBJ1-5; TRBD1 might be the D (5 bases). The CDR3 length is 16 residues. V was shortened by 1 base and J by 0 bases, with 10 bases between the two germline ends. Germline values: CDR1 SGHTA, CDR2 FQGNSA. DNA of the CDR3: TGTGCCAGCAGCTTAGGGGGACGGTATAGCAATCAGCCCCAGCATTTT. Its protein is CASSLGGRYSNQPQHF.

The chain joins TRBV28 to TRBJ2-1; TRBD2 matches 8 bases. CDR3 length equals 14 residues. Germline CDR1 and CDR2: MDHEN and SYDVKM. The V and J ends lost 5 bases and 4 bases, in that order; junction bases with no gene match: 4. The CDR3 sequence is CASSALADYNEQFF. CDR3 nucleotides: TGTGCCAGCAGTGCACTAGCGGATTACAATGAGCAGTTCTTC.

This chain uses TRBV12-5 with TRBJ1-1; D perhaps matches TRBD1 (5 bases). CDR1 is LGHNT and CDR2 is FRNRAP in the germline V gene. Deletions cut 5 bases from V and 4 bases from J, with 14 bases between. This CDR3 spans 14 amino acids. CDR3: CASGGIRVGTEAFF. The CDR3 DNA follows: TGTGCTAGTGGTGGGATCAGGGTGGGCACTGAAGCTTTCTTT.

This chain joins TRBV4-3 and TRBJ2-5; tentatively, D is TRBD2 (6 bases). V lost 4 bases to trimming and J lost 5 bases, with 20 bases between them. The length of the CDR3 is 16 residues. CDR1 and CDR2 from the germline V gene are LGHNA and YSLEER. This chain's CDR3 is CASSPTNGGSGETQYF. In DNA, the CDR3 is TGCGCCAGCAGCCCTACTAATGGAGGGTCGGGGGAGACCCAGTACTTC.

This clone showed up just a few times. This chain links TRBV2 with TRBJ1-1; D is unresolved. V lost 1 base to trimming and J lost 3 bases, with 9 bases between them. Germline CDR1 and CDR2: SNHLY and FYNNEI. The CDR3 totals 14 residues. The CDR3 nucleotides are TGTGCCAGCAGTGAAGGGAGAAGTTACACTGAAGCTTTCTTT. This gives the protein CASSEGRSYTEAFF.

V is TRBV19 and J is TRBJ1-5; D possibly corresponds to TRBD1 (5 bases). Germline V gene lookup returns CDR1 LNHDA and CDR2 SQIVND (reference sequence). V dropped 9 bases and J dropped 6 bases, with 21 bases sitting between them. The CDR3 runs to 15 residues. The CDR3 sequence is CASQSKGVQGQPQHF. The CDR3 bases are TGTGCCAGCCAATCCAAAGGGGTACAAGGTCAGCCCCAGCATTTT.

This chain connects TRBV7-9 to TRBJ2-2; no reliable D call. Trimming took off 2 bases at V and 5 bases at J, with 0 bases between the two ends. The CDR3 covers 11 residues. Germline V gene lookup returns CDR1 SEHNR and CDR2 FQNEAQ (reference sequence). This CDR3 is CASSLTGELFF. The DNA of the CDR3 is TGTGCCAGCAGCTTAACCGGGGAGCTGTTTTTT.

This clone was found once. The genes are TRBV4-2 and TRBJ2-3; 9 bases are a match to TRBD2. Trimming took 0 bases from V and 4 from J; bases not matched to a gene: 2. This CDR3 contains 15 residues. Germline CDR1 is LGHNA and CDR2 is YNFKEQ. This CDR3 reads CASSQERGGPDTQYF. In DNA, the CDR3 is TGTGCCAGCAGCCAAGAGCGGGGGGGCCCAGATACGCAGTATTTT.

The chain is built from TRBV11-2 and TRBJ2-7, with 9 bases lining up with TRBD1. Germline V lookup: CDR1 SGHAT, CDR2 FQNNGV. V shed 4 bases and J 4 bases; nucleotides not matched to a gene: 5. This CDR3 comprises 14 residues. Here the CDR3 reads CASSSTGTGYEQYF. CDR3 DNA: TGTGCCAGCAGCTCGACCGGGACAGGGTACGAGCAGTACTTC. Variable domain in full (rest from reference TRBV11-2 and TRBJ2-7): EAGVAQSPRYKIIEKRQSVAFWCNPISGHATLYWYQQILGQGPKLLIQFQNNGVVDDSQLPKDRFSAERLKGVDSTLKIQPAKLEDSAVYLCASSSTGTGYEQYFGPGTRLTVT.